A single sample gave rise to the 4 T cell receptor beta chains below, sequenced in a study of control samples from healthy donors and cancer patients. Sequenced by immunoSEQ multiplex PCR; TCRdb stores in-frame clones only, minus some. The sample has about 120,000 clones; roughly 87% are singletons. Specimen: blood. All receptors derive from a man younger than 35 in good health.

The gene calls are TRBV28 and TRBJ2-1; no clear D gene. Germline loops: CDR1 MDHEN, CDR2 SYDVKM. The CDR3 is 11 amino acids. V lost 8 bases to trimming and J lost 7 bases, with 9 bases between them. The CDR3 is CASGTPNEQFF. In DNA form, the CDR3 reads TGTGCCAGCGGAACTCCGAATGAGCAGTTCTTC.

The rearrangement uses TRBV7-3 and TRBJ1-2; D unresolved. The length of the CDR3 is 14 residues. Trimming shortened V by 2 bases and J by 0 bases, and 7 bases separated the two germline ends. CDR1 and CDR2 from the germline V gene are SGHTA and FQGTGA. The CDR3 coding sequence is TGTGCCAGCAGCTTAGAGAGATCTAACTATGGCTACACCTTC. It translates to CASSLERSNYGYTF. The entire variable domain, with the rest obtained from reference TRBV7-3 and TRBJ1-2, is as follows: GAGVSQTPSNKVTEKGKYVELRCDPISGHTALYWYRQSLGQGPEFLIYFQGTGAADDSGLPNDRFFAVRPEGSVSTLKIQRTERGDSAVYLCASSLERSNYGYTFGSGTRLTVV.

CDR3 DNA: TGTGCCAGCAGTGAGGGACTAGCGGGGGACAATGAGCAGTTCTTC. Residues: CASSEGLAGDNEQFF. The rearrangement joins TRBV2 to TRBJ2-1; 14 positions match TRBD2. The ends lost 3 bases at V and 5 bases at J; junction bases unmatched: 0. Germline V gives CDR1 SNHLY, CDR2 FYNNEI. This CDR3 contains 15 residues.

The V gene is TRBV11-3, the J gene TRBJ2-7, with 8 bases lining up with TRBD1. The CDR3 contains 15 residues. Germline CDR1 and CDR2: SGHNT and YENEEA. The V gene end was trimmed by 5 bases and the J gene end by 1 base; junction bases not matched to a gene: 7. CDR3 bases: TGTGCCAGCAGCCGCGGACAGGGTGGATCCTACGAGCAGTACTTC. Amino acids: CASSRGQGGSYEQYF. Full variable domain (missing parts from reference TRBV11-3 and TRBJ2-7): EAGVVQSPRYKIIEKKQPVAFWCNPISGHNTLYWYLQNLGQGPELLIRYENEEAVDDSQLPKDRFSAERLKGVDSTLKIQPAELGDSAVYLCASSRGQGGSYEQYFGPGTRLTVT.